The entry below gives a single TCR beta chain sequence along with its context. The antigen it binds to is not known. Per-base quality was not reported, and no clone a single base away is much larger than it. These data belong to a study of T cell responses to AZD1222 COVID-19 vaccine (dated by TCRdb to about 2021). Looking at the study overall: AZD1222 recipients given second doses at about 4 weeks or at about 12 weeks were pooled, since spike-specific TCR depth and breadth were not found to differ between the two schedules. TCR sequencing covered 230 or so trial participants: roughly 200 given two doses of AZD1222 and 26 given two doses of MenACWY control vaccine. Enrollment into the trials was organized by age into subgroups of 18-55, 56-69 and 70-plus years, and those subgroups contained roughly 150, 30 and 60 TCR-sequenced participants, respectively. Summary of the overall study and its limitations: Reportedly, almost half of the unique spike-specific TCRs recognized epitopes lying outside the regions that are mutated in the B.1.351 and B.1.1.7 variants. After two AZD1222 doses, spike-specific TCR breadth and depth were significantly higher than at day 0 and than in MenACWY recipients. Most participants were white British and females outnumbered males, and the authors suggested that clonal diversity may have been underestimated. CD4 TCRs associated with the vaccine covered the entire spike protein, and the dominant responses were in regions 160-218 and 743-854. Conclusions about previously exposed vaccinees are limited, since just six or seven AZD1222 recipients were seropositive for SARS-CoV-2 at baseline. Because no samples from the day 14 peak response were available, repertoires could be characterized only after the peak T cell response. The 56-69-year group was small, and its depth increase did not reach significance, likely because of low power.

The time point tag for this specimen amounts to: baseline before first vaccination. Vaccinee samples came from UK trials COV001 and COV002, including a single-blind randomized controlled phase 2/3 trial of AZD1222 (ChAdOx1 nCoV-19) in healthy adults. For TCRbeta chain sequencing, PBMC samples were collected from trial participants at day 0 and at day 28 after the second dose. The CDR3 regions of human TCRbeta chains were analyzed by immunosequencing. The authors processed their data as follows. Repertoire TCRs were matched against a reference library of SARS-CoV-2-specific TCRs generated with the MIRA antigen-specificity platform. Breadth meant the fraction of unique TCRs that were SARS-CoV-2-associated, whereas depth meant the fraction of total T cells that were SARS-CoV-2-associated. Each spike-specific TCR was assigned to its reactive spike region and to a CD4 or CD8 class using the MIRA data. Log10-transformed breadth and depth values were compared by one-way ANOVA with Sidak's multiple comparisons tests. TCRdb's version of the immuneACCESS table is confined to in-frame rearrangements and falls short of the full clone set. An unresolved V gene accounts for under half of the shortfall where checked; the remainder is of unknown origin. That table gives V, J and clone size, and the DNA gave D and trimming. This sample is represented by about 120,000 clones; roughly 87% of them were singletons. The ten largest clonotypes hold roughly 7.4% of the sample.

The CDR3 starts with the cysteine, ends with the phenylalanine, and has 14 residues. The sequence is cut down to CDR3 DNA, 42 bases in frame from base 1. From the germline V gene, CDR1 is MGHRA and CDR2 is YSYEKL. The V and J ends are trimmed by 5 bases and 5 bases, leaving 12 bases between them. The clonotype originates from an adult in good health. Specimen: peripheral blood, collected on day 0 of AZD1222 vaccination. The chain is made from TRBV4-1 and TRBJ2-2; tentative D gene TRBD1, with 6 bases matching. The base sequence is TGCGCCAGCAGCTTCACAGGGCGGACCGGGGAGCTGTTTTTT. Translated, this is CASSFTGRTGELFF.